These 12 T cell receptor beta chains came from one sample sequenced in a study of PD-1 blockade in classical Hodgkin lymphoma. Clones were read by immunoSEQ multiplex PCR, and TCRdb kept only the in-frame ones, dropping some. The sample has some 95,000 clones, 90% seen once. Time point in this sample: cycle 4 day 1 (C4D1), after more than five weeks of nivolumab. Every patient was affected by relapse after autologous stem cell transplantation, while exposure to brentuximab vedotin was not uniform. Here the sequenced sample was peripheral blood mononuclear cells (PBMCs), taken before the fourth cycle of nivolumab. The receptors shown here come from a human donor with classical Hodgkin lymphoma.

V gene TRBV7-2 combines with J gene TRBJ1-2; D possibly corresponds to TRBD1 (5 bases). V lost 5 bases and J lost 0, with 13 bases in between. The CDR3 extends over 15 amino acids. From germline, CDR1 is SGHTA and CDR2 FQGNSA. CDR3 in amino acids: CASSPGSVTNYGYTF. CDR3 DNA sequence: TGTGCCAGCAGCCCAGGGTCAGTTACTAACTATGGCTACACCTTC.

The genes are TRBV27 and TRBJ2-3; 8 nucleotides line up with TRBD1. The ends lost 6 bases at V and 5 bases at J; junction bases unmatched: 13. Germline lookup yields CDR1 MNHEY and CDR2 SMNVEV (reference sequence). This CDR3 has 16 amino acids. The CDR3 sequence is CASSLISDRVGDTQYF. CDR3 DNA sequence: TGTGCCAGCAGCCTTATCTCGGACAGGGTTGGAGATACGCAGTATTTT.

V is TRBV7-2 and J is TRBJ2-7; 7 bases align to TRBD1. Germline-derived CDR1 and CDR2 are SGHTA and FQGNSA. Trimming at V came to 5 bases and at J to 0 bases, leaving 13 bases not matched to a gene. The CDR3 length is 17 residues. The CDR3 sequence: CASSLETRTGSSYEQYF. The CDR3 bases are TGTGCCAGCAGCCTGGAAACCCGGACAGGTAGCTCCTACGAGCAGTACTTC.

CDR3 in amino acids: CASSGGGTEAFF. DNA for the CDR3: TGTGCCAGCAGTGGAGGGGGGACTGAAGCTTTCTTT. The chain recombines TRBV6-1 with TRBJ1-1, with D possibly TRBD1 on 6 matching bases. Between the trimmed V and J ends, which lost 4 bases and 5 bases, there was a span of 8 bases. This CDR3 is built from 12 residues. Germline V gives CDR1 MNHNS, CDR2 SASEGT.

Worth noting for this clone: Other DNA variants within this sample encode the same CDR3. The chain recombines TRBV6-5 with TRBJ2-1; no clear D gene. Germline CDR1 and CDR2: MNHEY and SVGAGI. V was shortened by 0 bases and J by 7 bases, with 1 base between the two germline ends. CDR3 length: 11 amino acids. CDR3: CASSYSNEQFF. The CDR3 DNA sequence: TGTGCCAGCAGTTACTCTAATGAGCAGTTCTTC.

J is TRBJ2-7 and V is TRBV30; TRBD1 might be the D (5 bases). Deletions cut 2 bases from V and 7 bases from J, with 15 bases between. CDR3 size: 13 residues. Germline V lookup: CDR1 GTSNPN, CDR2 SVGIG (reference sequence). The CDR3 here is CAWSPGRAQEQYF. The CDR3 DNA sequence: TGTGCCTGGAGTCCGGGCAGGGCTCAAGAGCAGTACTTC.

This chain joins TRBV11-2 and TRBJ2-1; 14 nucleotides line up with TRBD2. J was trimmed by 8 bases and V by 5 bases; bases with no gene match: 5. This CDR3 is 15 amino acids long. Germline V gives CDR1 SGHAT, CDR2 FQNNGV. The CDR3 nucleotides are TGTGCCAGCAGCCCCGGACTAGCGGGGGGTGATGAGCAGTTCTTC. Translating it yields CASSPGLAGGDEQFF.

V is TRBV7-9 and J is TRBJ2-1; no firm D call. Trimming took off 1 base at V and 3 bases at J, with 22 bases between the two ends. In germline, CDR1 is SEHNR, CDR2 FQNEAQ (reference sequence). This CDR3 has 19 residues. CDR3 region: CASSLGGVGQTPFYNEQFF. The CDR3 DNA reads TGTGCCAGCAGCTTAGGTGGGGTAGGTCAAACCCCCTTCTACAATGAGCAGTTCTTC.

This clone has just one count. The chain joins TRBV19 to TRBJ2-1, with D perhaps given as TRBD1 or TRBD2 (6 bases each). The CDR3 is made up of 17 amino acids. Germline V gene sequence: CDR1 LNHDA, CDR2 SQIVND (reference sequence). Trimming removed 4 bases at V and 6 bases at J, with 22 bases between. The CDR3 coding sequence is TGTGCCAGTAGTAGGGGGGACCGGGGCAGGGGCCGCAATGAGCAGTTCTTC. Its translation: CASSRGDRGRGRNEQFF.

CDR3 amino acids: CATGTGEDTIYF. In nucleotides, the CDR3 is TGTGCCACCGGGACAGGGGAAGACACCATATATTTT. This chain links TRBV2 with TRBJ1-3, with TRBD1 identical over 10 bases. The germline V gene encodes CDR1 SNHLY and CDR2 FYNNEI. This CDR3 is built from 12 residues. V dropped 10 bases and J dropped 8; count of bases not matched to a gene: 5.

The chain links TRBV4-3 to TRBJ2-1; TRBD1 or TRBD2 may be the D gene (5 bases each). The CDR3 is 17 residues long. Germline lookup yields CDR1 LGHNA and CDR2 YSLEER. V was cut by 1 base and J by 0 bases, with 13 bases left in between. Written as DNA, the CDR3 is TGCGCCAGCAGCCAAGTGAGCGGTGGGGGCTCCTACAATGAGCAGTTCTTC. Its translation: CASSQVSGGGSYNEQFF.

This clone was seen only once. The chain is built from TRBV10-2 and TRBJ1-2; D gene ambiguous. The V gene lost 3 bases and the J gene lost 5 bases, with 13 bases spanning the gap. CDR1 is WSHSY and CDR2 is SAAADI in the germline V gene. The CDR3 spans 14 residues. The CDR3 bases are TGCGCCAGCAGTGATAGGCGCCGAGAGTATGGCTACACCTTC. Protein sequence: CASSDRRREYGYTF.